This paragraph covers one T cell receptor beta chain sequence. The trim removed 3 bases at V and 2 bases at J, leaving 3 bases unmatched. The V gene's germline CDR1 is MNHEY and CDR2 SMNVEV (reference sequence). This CDR3 contains 15 residues. Indicated treatment: randomized to nivolumab then ipilimumab (arm A) or the reverse (arm B). The data were produced by immunoSEQ multiplex PCR, yet TCRdb's version contains in-frame clones alone and is incomplete. The data show about 20,000 clones, about 83% seen once. This record belongs to a study of sequential checkpoint blockade in melanoma. The receptor was derived from a human donor with melanoma. This chain connects TRBV27 to TRBJ2-3, with 9 bases identical to TRBD1. The sequencing used CD8+ T cells sorted from blood (inferred from file names), collected from a patient given nivolumab and ipilimumab in sequence. The DNA of the CDR3 is TGTGCCAGCAGTTTGGGGACAGGGAACACAGATACGCAGTATTTT. Its translation is CASSLGTGNTDTQYF.